This T cell receptor (beta chain) was sequenced for a study of T cell responses to AZD1222 COVID-19 vaccine. Whole-study findings and limits: Per reports, nearly half of all spike-specific TCRs target regions that are unmutated in variants.

Germline CDR1 LNHNV, CDR2 YYDKDF (reference sequence). The ends were cut back, 0 bases at V and 0 bases at J, with 23 bases in the middle. This CDR3 has 21 residues. Comment on this clone: Antigen specificity is unknown.

Assay used: immunoSEQ multiplex PCR; TCRdb lists only in-frame clones, some missing. The sample has roughly 150,000 clones, over 80% seen once; the top ten hold 6% to 7.5%. The source was peripheral blood, collected 28 days after the second AZD1222 dose. The rearrangement joins TRBV15 to TRBJ2-2; either TRBD1 or TRBD2 may fit D (5 bases each). The sequence came from an adult who received the AZD1222 COVID-19 vaccine. The CDR3 sequence: CATSRELLIQGEGPNTGELFF. The CDR3 coding sequence is TGTGCCACCAGCAGAGAGTTACTAATTCAGGGCGAGGGGCCGAACACCGGGGAGCTGTTTTTT.